The source of this T cell receptor beta chain is a study of blood T cell repertoires in COVID-19. The authors' processing: Quantification of nucleated cells was approximated via reference gene primer amplification. TCRdb's copy holds only in-frame clones and misses some; the assay was immunoSEQ multiplex PCR. For V, J and clone size, that table is used; D and trimming come from the DNA. The sample holds 650,000 to 800,000 clones; more than 80% are singletons and the top ten take 0.2% to 0.3%. This CDR3 is 15 amino acids long. Trimming at V came to 4 bases and at J to 3 bases, leaving 8 bases not matched to a gene. Germline CDR1 reads MNHEY; CDR2 reads SMNVEV (reference sequence).

Sequenced: peripheral blood. The rearrangement uses TRBV27 and TRBJ2-7, with 8 nucleotides matching TRBD1. This clonotype was sampled from a woman younger than 30 with acute or convalescent COVID-19. Here the CDR3 reads CASSSTGTGVYEQYF. The CDR3 DNA follows: TGTGCCAGCAGTTCGACCGGGACAGGAGTCTACGAGCAGTACTTC.